One and the same sample provided the 15 T cell receptor beta chains below, sequenced in a study of blood T cells in healthy people across ages. With a J-beta primer mix and a sample-barcoded 5' primer, a second PCR ran about 6 to 11 cycles. TCRdb reprocessed the 5' RACE reads via MiXCR and lists one record per CDR3 protein. The sample includes roughly 720,000 distinct CDR3 sequences, about 53% of them seen just once. Sequencing was carried out using blood. These TCRs come from a man older than 75 in good health.

The chain combines TRBV4-2 with TRBJ2-5, with unresolved D. V dropped 6 bases and J dropped 3 bases, with 8 bases sitting between them. The CDR3 length is 12 residues. CDR1 is LGHNA, CDR2 YNFKEQ, per germline. The CDR3 DNA sequence: TGTGCCAGCAGGGGTGCCAAAGAGACCCAGTACTTC. Its protein is CASRGAKETQYF.

This clonotype was observed a handful of times. The V gene is TRBV7-3, the J gene TRBJ2-3; 12 bases map to TRBD2. V dropped 0 bases and J dropped 4; count of bases not matched to a gene: 5. The CDR3 runs 17 residues. Looked up from germline, CDR1 is SGHTA and CDR2 is FQGTGA. Here the CDR3 reads CASSLTILAGGADTQYF. The CDR3 nucleotides are TGTGCCAGCAGCTTAACGATCCTAGCGGGAGGGGCAGATACGCAGTATTTT.

The gene calls are TRBV29-1 and TRBJ1-3; no reliable D call. The length of the CDR3 is 13 residues. CDR1 is SQVTM, CDR2 ANQGSEA, per germline. The V and J ends lost 0 bases and 0 bases respectively, with 3 bases between them. CDR3 nucleotides: TGCAGCGTTGAAGATCCCTCTGGAAACACCATATATTTT. Amino acids: CSVEDPSGNTIYF.

V and J are TRBV10-2 and TRBJ2-7; D possibly corresponds to TRBD1 (6 bases). Trimming removed 5 bases from V and 7 bases from J, with 21 bases in between. In germline, CDR1 is WSHSY, CDR2 SAAADI. CDR3 length: 15 residues. CDR3: CASSTWTDLRYEQYF. Written as DNA, the CDR3 is TGCGCCAGCAGTACCTGGACAGACTTACGGTATGAGCAGTACTTC.

This clonotype was detected only a few times. The CDR3 loop is CASSQREAGGYEQYF. As DNA, the CDR3 is TGTGCCAGCAGCCAACGTGAAGCGGGAGGGTACGAGCAGTACTTC. The J gene is TRBJ2-7, the V gene TRBV3-1; 10 bases are shared with TRBD2. The CDR3 runs 15 residues. Trimming at V came to 2 bases and at J to 4 bases, leaving 5 bases not matched to a gene. CDR1 and CDR2 from the germline V gene are LGHDT and YNNKEL (reference sequence).

V is TRBV20-1 and J is TRBJ2-1, with D uncertain. V was cut by 1 base and J by 0 bases, with 10 bases left in between. CDR3 length: 15 residues. CDR1 and CDR2 (germline): DFQATT, SNEGSKA (reference sequence). CDR3 loop: CSARGPMDSYNEQFF. CDR3 coding DNA: TGCAGTGCTAGAGGCCCCATGGACTCCTACAATGAGCAGTTCTTC.

The chain recombines TRBV7-2 with TRBJ2-7; TRBD2 matches 9 bases. V was clipped by 5 bases and J by 3 bases; unmatched bases: 8. Germline V lookup: CDR1 SGHTA, CDR2 FQGNSA. The CDR3 consists of 15 residues. CDR3 sequence (DNA): TGTGCCAGCAGCCAAGGTGGAGCGGGAGGCTACGAGCAGTACTTC. Its translation: CASSQGGAGGYEQYF. Full variable domain (outside the CDR3, taken from reference TRBV7-2 and TRBJ2-7): GAGVSQSPSNKVTEKGKDVELRCDPISGHTALYWYRQSLGQGLEFLIYFQGNSAPDKSGLPSDRFSAERTGGSVSTLTIQRTQQEDSAVYLCASSQGGAGGYEQYFGPGTRLTVT.

The CDR3, as DNA: TGTGCCAGCAGCCAAGGGGCAGGGGGCTTTGAAAAACTGTTTTTT. It translates to CASSQGAGGFEKLFF. The V and J genes are TRBV7-8 and TRBJ1-4; 8 bases are a match to TRBD1. J was trimmed by 7 bases and V by 5 bases; bases with no gene match: 9. This CDR3 spans 15 amino acids. Germline V gene data show CDR1 as SGHVS and CDR2 as FQNEAQ.

There are a few counts of this clonotype. This chain uses TRBV7-2 with TRBJ2-7; TRBD1 is a possible D gene (6 bases). This CDR3 contains 14 residues. Between the trimmed V and J ends, which lost 5 bases and 3 bases, there was a span of 14 bases. Germline V lookup: CDR1 SGHTA, CDR2 FQGNSA. The CDR3 sequence: CASSIQGTYYEQYF. The CDR3, as DNA: TGTGCCAGCAGCATACAGGGTACTTACTACGAGCAGTACTTC.

The chain couples TRBV24-1 to TRBJ2-7; weak D call: TRBD2 (6 bases). This CDR3 is 13 amino acids long. With 5 bases removed from V and 2 bases from J, the gap between germline ends came to 9 bases. Germline V lookup: CDR1 KGHDR, CDR2 SFDVKD. CDR3 residues: CATSGRGTYEQYF. CDR3 coding DNA: TGTGCCACCAGTGGTCGGGGGACCTACGAGCAGTACTTC.

This chain joins TRBV20-1 and TRBJ2-1; 11 nucleotides line up with TRBD2. The CDR3 has 16 amino acids. V trimming: 3 bases; J trimming: 6 bases; junction bases outside the gene matches: 10. Germline lookup yields CDR1 DFQATT and CDR2 SNEGSKA (reference sequence). The CDR3, as DNA: TGCAGTGCTAGCACCTCCGGGACTAGCGGACCCAATGAGCAGTTCTTC. It codes for CSASTSGTSGPNEQFF.

This clonotype was seen a few times. The chain joins TRBV12-3 or TRBV12-4 to TRBJ2-5; 10 bases match TRBD2. Trimming removed 5 bases from V and 4 bases from J; junction bases left unmatched: 13. This CDR3 region has 17 residues. The CDR3 loop is CASSLPGALAGVETQYF. The CDR3 DNA sequence: TGTGCCAGCAGTCTCCCCGGGGCCCTAGCGGGGGTAGAGACCCAGTACTTC.

As DNA, the CDR3 is TGTGCCATCAGTGAGGCACTTCAGCACTACGAGCAGTACTTC. It translates to CAISEALQHYEQYF. The genes are TRBV10-3 and TRBJ2-5; D is ambiguous. The DNA end lines up better with TRBJ2-7; the J call may be wrong. Germline CDR1 reads ENHRY; CDR2 reads SYGVKD. The CDR3 totals 14 residues.

This clonotype has more than one count but fewer than ten. The rearrangement links TRBV29-1 to TRBJ2-3; TRBD1 might be the D (5 bases). The CDR3 is 13 residues long. V lost 1 base to trimming and J lost 7 bases, with 12 bases between them. Germline V CDR1 and CDR2: SQVTM, ANQGSEA. CDR3 in amino acids: CSVEGQGAYTQYF. CDR3 nucleotides: TGCAGCGTTGAAGGGCAGGGCGCATATACGCAGTATTTT.

This clonotype was counted a few times. The chain uses TRBV6-2 or TRBV6-3 and TRBJ2-1; 7 positions agree with TRBD2. The V and J ends lost 4 bases and 4 bases, in that order; junction bases with no gene match: 16. The length of the CDR3 is 18 residues. Per germline, CDR1 MNHEY and CDR2 SVGEGT. CDR3 in amino acids: CASSSGGRALLRYNEQFF. CDR3 bases: TGTGCCAGCAGTTCTGGAGGGAGGGCCCTCCTGCGGTACAATGAGCAGTTCTTC.